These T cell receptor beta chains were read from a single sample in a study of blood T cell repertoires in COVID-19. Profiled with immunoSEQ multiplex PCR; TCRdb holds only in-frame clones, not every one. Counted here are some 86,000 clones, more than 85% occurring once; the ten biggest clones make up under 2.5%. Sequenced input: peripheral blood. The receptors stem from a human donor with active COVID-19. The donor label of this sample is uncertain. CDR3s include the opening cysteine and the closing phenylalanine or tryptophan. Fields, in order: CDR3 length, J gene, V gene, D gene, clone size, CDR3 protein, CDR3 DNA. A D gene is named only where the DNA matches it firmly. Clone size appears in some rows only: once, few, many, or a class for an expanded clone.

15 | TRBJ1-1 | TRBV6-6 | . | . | CASSRQAIMNTEAFF | TGTGCCAGCAGTCGACAGGCTATTATGAACACTGAAGCTTTCTTT
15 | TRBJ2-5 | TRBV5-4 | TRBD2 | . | CASSLGLAGEETQYF | TGTGCCAGCAGCTTGGGGCTAGCGGGGGAAGAGACCCAGTACTTC
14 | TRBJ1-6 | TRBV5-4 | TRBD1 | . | CASSRTGSDSPLHF | TGTGCCAGCAGCCGGACAGGGTCGGATTCACCCCTCCACTTT
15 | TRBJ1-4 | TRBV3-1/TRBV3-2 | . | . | CASSQDYSVNEKLFF | TGTGCCAGCAGCCAAGATTATTCAGTTAATGAAAAACTGTTTTTT
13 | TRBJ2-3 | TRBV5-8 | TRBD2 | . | CASGEGWPDTQYF | TGTGCCAGCGGGGAGGGTTGGCCAGATACGCAGTATTTT
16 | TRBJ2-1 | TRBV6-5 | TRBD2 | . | CASSLGLAGGWDEQFF | TGTGCCAGCAGTTTAGGACTAGCGGGGGGCTGGGATGAGCAGTTCTTC
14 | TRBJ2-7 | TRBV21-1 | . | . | CASLEGTGSPEQYF | TGTGCCAGCCTGGAGGGGACAGGGTCTCCGGAGCAGTACTTC
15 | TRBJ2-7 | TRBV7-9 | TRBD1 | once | CASSADYRGLGEQYF | TGTGCCAGCAGCGCGGACTACAGGGGGTTGGGCGAGCAGTACTTC
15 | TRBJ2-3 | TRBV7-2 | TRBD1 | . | CASSLGQGASDTQYF | TGTGCCAGCAGCTTAGGGCAGGGGGCCTCAGATACGCAGTATTTT
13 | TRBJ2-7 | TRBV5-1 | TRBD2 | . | CASRLAGVYEQYF | TGCGCCAGCCGCCTAGCGGGGGTCTACGAGCAGTACTTC
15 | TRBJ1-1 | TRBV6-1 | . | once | CASSEMRGHGTEAFF | TGTGCCAGCAGTGAAATGCGGGGGCACGGCACTGAAGCTTTCTTT
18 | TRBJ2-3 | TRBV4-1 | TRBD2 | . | CASSLITTTGTSDDTQYF | TGCGCCAGCAGCCTAATTACAACCACCGGGACTAGCGACGATACGCAGTATTTT
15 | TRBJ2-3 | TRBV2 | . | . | CASSERLASTDTQYF | TGTGCCAGCAGTGAACGGCTAGCCTCCACAGATACGCAGTATTTT
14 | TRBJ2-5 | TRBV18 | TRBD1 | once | CASSPDRAEETQYF | TGTGCCAGCTCACCGGACAGGGCTGAAGAGACCCAGTACTTC
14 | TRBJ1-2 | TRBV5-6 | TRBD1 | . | CASRSGQGWDGYTF | TGTGCCAGCAGATCCGGACAGGGGTGGGATGGCTACACCTTC
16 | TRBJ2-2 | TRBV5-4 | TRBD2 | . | CASSRDSGGNTGELFF | TGTGCCAGCAGCCGAGACAGCGGGGGGAACACCGGGGAGCTGTTTTTT
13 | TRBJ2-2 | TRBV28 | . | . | CASSLLTTGELFF | TGTGCCAGCAGCTTACTCACTACCGGGGAGCTGTTTTTT
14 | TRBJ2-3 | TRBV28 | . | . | CASSFGRGPDTQYF | TGTGCCAGCAGTTTTGGCAGGGGACCAGATACGCAGTATTTT
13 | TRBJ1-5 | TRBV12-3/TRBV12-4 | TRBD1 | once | CASSLGTGGIQHF | TGTGCCAGCAGTTTGGGGACAGGAGGAATTCAGCATTTT
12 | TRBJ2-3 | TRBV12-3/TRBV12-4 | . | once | CASSSITDTQYF | TGTGCCAGCAGTTCCATCACAGATACGCAGTATTTT
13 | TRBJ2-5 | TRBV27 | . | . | CASSLSRGGTQYF | TGTGCCAGCAGTTTGTCTAGGGGAGGTACCCAGTACTTC
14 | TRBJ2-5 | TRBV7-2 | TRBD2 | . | CASSTGLAVETQYF | TGTGCCAGCAGCACCGGACTAGCGGTAGAGACCCAGTACTTC
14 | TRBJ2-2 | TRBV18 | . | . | CASSPGLNTGELFF | TGTGCCAGCTCACCGGGACTTAACACCGGGGAGCTGTTTTTT
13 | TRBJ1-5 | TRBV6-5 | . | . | CASSRQSNQPQHF | TGTGCCAGCAGTCGACAGAGCAATCAGCCCCAGCATTTT
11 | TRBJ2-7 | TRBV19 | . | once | CASSNSFEQYF | TGTGCCAGTAGTAATAGTTTTGAGCAGTACTTC
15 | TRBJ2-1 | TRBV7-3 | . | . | CASSLLRGSYNEQFF | TGTGCCAGCAGCTTACTCAGGGGCTCCTACAATGAGCAGTTCTTC
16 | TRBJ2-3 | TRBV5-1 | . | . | CASSLEGGGHTDTQYF | TGCGCCAGCAGCTTGGAGGGCGGGGGCCACACAGATACGCAGTATTTT
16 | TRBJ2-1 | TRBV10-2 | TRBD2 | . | CASSESGRGGYNEQFF | TGCGCCAGCAGTGAGTCTGGTCGCGGGGGGTACAATGAGCAGTTCTTC
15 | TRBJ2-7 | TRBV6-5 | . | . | CASRTGGEISYEQYF | TGTGCCAGCAGGACAGGAGGCGAGATCAGTTACGAGCAGTACTTC
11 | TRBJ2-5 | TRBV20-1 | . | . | CSAYRGETQYF | TGCAGTGCTTATAGGGGTGAGACCCAGTACTTC
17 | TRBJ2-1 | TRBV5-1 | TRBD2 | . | CASSLAHGGAASDEQFF | TGCGCCAGCAGCTTGGCACACGGGGGGGCGGCGTCCGATGAGCAGTTCTTC
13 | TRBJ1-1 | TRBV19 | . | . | CASSIGVRTEAFF | TGTGCCAGTAGCATCGGAGTTCGTACTGAAGCTTTCTTT
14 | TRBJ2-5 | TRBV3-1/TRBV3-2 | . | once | CASSPDTFQETQYF | TGTGCCAGCAGCCCAGACACTTTCCAAGAGACCCAGTACTTC
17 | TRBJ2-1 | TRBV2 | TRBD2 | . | CASSVSLGGNSYNEQFF | TGTGCCAGCAGTGTATCCCTCGGGGGGAACTCCTACAATGAGCAGTTCTTC
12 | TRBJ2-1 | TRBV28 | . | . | CASSLLGDEQFF | TGTGCCAGCAGTTTATTAGGAGATGAGCAGTTCTTC
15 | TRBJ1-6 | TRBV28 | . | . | CASRKGVLNNSPLHF | TGTGCCAGCAGAAAAGGGGTACTGAATAATTCACCCCTCCACTTT
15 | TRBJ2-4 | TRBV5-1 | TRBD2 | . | CASSLVTSAGGIQYF | TGCGCCAGCAGCTTGGTCACTAGCGCTGGAGGCATTCAGTACTTC
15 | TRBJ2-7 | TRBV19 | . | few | CASSIDRGPSYEQYF | TGTGCCAGTAGTATAGACAGGGGACCTTCCTACGAGCAGTACTTC
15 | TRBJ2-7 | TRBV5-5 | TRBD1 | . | CASSWAADRQPEQYF | TGTGCCAGCAGCTGGGCCGCGGACAGGCAGCCCGAGCAGTACTTC
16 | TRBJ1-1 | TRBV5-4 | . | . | CASSLHYPAGDTEAFF | TGTGCCAGCAGCTTGCATTACCCGGCAGGGGACACTGAAGCTTTTTTT
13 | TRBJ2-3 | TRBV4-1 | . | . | CASSYGDTDTQYF | TGCGCCAGCAGCTACGGAGACACAGATACGCAGTATTTT
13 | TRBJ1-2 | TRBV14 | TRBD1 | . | CASSPRQGDGYTF | TGTGCCAGCAGCCCCCGACAGGGAGATGGCTACACCTTC
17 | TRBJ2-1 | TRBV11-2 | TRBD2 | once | CASSRLAGGLGNNEQFF | TGTGCCAGCAGCCGACTAGCGGGGGGCCTCGGTAACAATGAGCAGTTCTTC
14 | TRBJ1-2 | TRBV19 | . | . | CASRPQGSGYGYTF | TGTGCCAGTCGACCCCAGGGGAGTGGGTATGGCTACACCTTC
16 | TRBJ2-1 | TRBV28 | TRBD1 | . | CASSLEGQGVVDEQFF | TGTGCCAGCAGTTTGGAAGGACAGGGGGTGGTTGATGAGCAGTTCTTC